This passage covers 8 T cell receptor beta chains from one sample sequenced in a study of blood T cell repertoires in COVID-19. Sequenced by immunoSEQ multiplex PCR; TCRdb stores in-frame clones only, minus some. The sample has fewer than 250,000 clones, 86% seen once; the top ten hold about 5.4%. Material: peripheral blood. The receptor set was obtained from a woman aged 80 or over with COVID-19, enrolled during active disease.

This clone came up a few times. This chain joins TRBV3-1 (or the pseudogene TRBV3-2) and TRBJ1-1; D may be TRBD1 (5 bases). Trimming cost V 1 base and J 1 base, with 7 bases left between them. The CDR3 covers 14 residues. The germline CDR1 and CDR2 sequences are LGHDT and YNNKEL (reference sequence). The CDR3 DNA is TGTGCCAGCAGCCAAGCCCAGGGGAACACTGAAGCTTTCTTT. Translation: CASSQAQGNTEAFF.

Details on this clone: The junction and the germline gene differ at one end; a read error may be behind it. This sequence joins TRBV25-1 and TRBJ1-2; 10 nucleotides line up with TRBD1. This CDR3 comprises 16 residues. Per germline, CDR1 MGHDK and CDR2 SYGVNS. CDR3 nucleotides: TGTGCCAGCAGCGAATCCGGGACAGGGGTTTACTATGGCTACACCTTC. This gives the protein CASSESGTGVYYGYTF.

The gene calls are TRBV5-4 and TRBJ1-1, with 9 nucleotides matching TRBD1. The CDR3 spans 13 residues. Germline V gene lookup returns CDR1 SGHNT and CDR2 YYREEE (reference sequence). With V trimmed by 3 bases and J by 11 bases, 8 bases remained unmatched. The CDR3 nucleotides read TGTGCCAGCAGCTCCCGGGACAGGGTGTCGGCTTTCTTT. Amino acids: CASSSRDRVSAFF.

This clone was seen just once. The J gene is TRBJ2-2, the V gene TRBV7-3; 8 bases match TRBD2. Germline assignment: CDR1 SGHTA and CDR2 FQGTGA. Trimming removed 2 bases from V and 4 bases from J; junction bases left unmatched: 3. The CDR3 is 15 amino acids. CDR3 nucleotide sequence: TGTGCCAGCAGCTTACAAGCGGGGGTCACCGGGGAGCTGTTTTTT. Its protein product is CASSLQAGVTGELFF.

The V and J genes are TRBV15 and TRBJ2-5; 7 nucleotides agree with TRBD1. V lost 0 bases to trimming and J lost 3 bases; unmatched junction nucleotides: 1. Looked up from germline, CDR1 is LNHNV and CDR2 is YYDKDF (reference sequence). The CDR3 consists of 14 residues. CDR3: CATSREGGEETQYF. DNA for the CDR3: TGTGCCACCAGCAGAGAAGGGGGCGAAGAGACCCAGTACTTC.

This chain joins TRBV6-5 and TRBJ2-2; D may be TRBD1 (6 bases). CDR3 size: 15 residues. The V gene lost 5 bases and the J gene lost 0 bases, with 10 bases spanning the gap. CDR1 and CDR2 from the germline V gene are MNHEY and SVGAGI. The CDR3 loop is CASSRTGTNTGELFF. CDR3 coding DNA: TGTGCCAGCAGTCGAACAGGGACGAACACCGGGGAGCTGTTTTTT.

This chain joins TRBV5-4 and TRBJ1-1; 10 positions agree with TRBD1. CDR1 and CDR2 from the germline V gene are SGHNT and YYREEE (reference sequence). This CDR3 comprises 15 residues. Trimming cost V 0 bases and J 6 bases; bases outside gene matches: 5. The CDR3 loop is CASSLAGTGVPEAFF. The CDR3 DNA follows: TGTGCCAGCAGCTTGGCCGGGACAGGGGTCCCTGAAGCTTTCTTT. The entire variable domain, with the rest obtained from reference TRBV5-4 and TRBJ1-1, is as follows: ETGVTQSPTHLIKTRGQQVTLRCSSQSGHNTVSWYQQALGQGPQFIFQYYREEENGRGNFPPRFSGLQFPNYSSELNVNALELDDSALYLCASSLAGTGVPEAFFGQGTRLTVV.

The CDR3 is CASSLGTRSPLHF. CDR3 nucleotides: TGCGCCAGCAGCTTGGGAACAAGATCACCCCTCCACTTT. The V and J genes are TRBV5-1 and TRBJ1-6; no firm D call. Trimming shortened V by 0 bases and J by 10 bases, and 8 bases separated the two germline ends. The CDR3 has 13 residues. Germline CDR1 is SGHRS and CDR2 is YFSETQ.